These T cell receptor beta chains were read from a single sample in a study of blood T cell repertoires in COVID-19. The assay was immunoSEQ multiplex PCR, and TCRdb's table has in-frame clones only and misses some. The table includes a few hundred thousand clones, approximately 90% detected once. Sequencing used peripheral blood. The source of these receptors is a woman in her fifties or sixties with COVID-19, enrolled during active disease. The CDR3 runs from the conserved cysteine through the conserved F or W. Each record gives: J gene, clone size, D gene, V gene, CDR3 protein, CDR3 DNA. The D gene is left open where the match is weak. Expanded clones are given a class, and other clones once, few, many or no size at all.

>TRBJ2-3|.|.|TRBV19
CASSPSGGTDTQYF
TGTGCCAGTAGTCCGTCAGGGGGGACAGATACGCAGTATTTT
>TRBJ2-2|.|.|TRBV5-1
CASLGEAGELFF
TGCGCCAGCCTAGGGGAGGCCGGGGAGCTGTTTTTT
>TRBJ2-4|.|.|TRBV2
CASGGVAKNIQYF
TGTGCCAGCGGAGGGGTAGCCAAAAACATTCAGTACTTC
>TRBJ2-2|.|TRBD2|TRBV7-9
CASSPRTSIAGELFF
TGTGCCAGCAGCCCCAGGACTAGCATCGCCGGGGAGCTGTTTTTT
>TRBJ2-3|.|.|TRBV19
CASRTDKDSRHTDTQYF
TGTGCCAGTAGGACCGACAAAGACAGCCGCCACACAGATACGCAGTATTTT
>TRBJ1-1|.|TRBD1|TRBV29-1
CSAGTGLNTEAFF
TGCAGCGCCGGGACAGGGTTGAACACTGAAGCTTTCTTT
>TRBJ1-2|.|.|TRBV4-1
CASSQSGNYGYTF
TGCGCCAGCAGCCAATCAGGGAACTATGGCTACACCTTC
>TRBJ1-2|.|.|TRBV11-1
CASSRRSVSYGYTF
TGTGCCAGCAGCCGTCGCTCGGTGAGCTATGGCTACACCTTC
>TRBJ2-1|.|TRBD1|TRBV7-9
CASRSGTGVNYNEQFF
TGTGCCAGCAGATCGGGTACAGGGGTGAACTACAATGAGCAGTTCTTC
>TRBJ1-1|.|TRBD1|TRBV5-1
CASSSGQGRPEAFF
TGCGCCAGCAGCTCGGGACAGGGTAGACCTGAAGCTTTCTTT
>TRBJ2-2|.|TRBD1|TRBV5-1
CASSYLTGSGTGELFF
TGCGCCAGCAGCTACCTGACAGGGAGTGGGACCGGGGAGCTGTTTTTT
>TRBJ1-6|.|.|TRBV30
CAWTTVDNSPLHF
TGTGCCTGGACCACAGTCGATAATTCACCCCTCCACTTT
>TRBJ2-3|once|TRBD2|TRBV2
CARNSGTSGGEFLGTQYF
TGTGCCAGGAACTCGGGGACTAGCGGGGGGGAGTTTTTAGGTACGCAGTATTTT
>TRBJ2-3|.|.|TRBV5-1
CASSFVPSTDTQYF
TGCGCCAGCAGCTTTGTCCCTAGCACAGATACGCAGTATTTT
>TRBJ2-7|few|.|TRBV2
CASTANTYEQYF
TGTGCCAGCACAGCGAACACCTACGAGCAGTACTTC
>TRBJ2-3|once|.|TRBV20-1
CSAPTADTQYF
TGCAGTGCCCCGACAGCAGATACGCAGTATTTT
>TRBJ2-5|once|TRBD2|TRBV20-1
CSASDRTRGETQYF
TGCAGTGCTAGTGATCGGACTAGGGGAGAGACCCAGTACTTC
>TRBJ2-4|.|TRBD1|TRBV12-3/TRBV12-4
CASSFQGANIQYF
TGTGCCAGCAGTTTCCAGGGGGCAAACATTCAGTACTTC
>TRBJ1-5|.|.|TRBV6-1
CASSERMGIGVDSNQPQHF
TGTGCCAGCAGTGAACGTATGGGAATCGGGGTGGATAGCAATCAGCCCCAGCATTTT
>TRBJ1-3|.|.|TRBV2
CASSVEVSGNTIYF
TGTGCCAGCAGTGTAGAGGTCTCTGGAAACACCATATATTTT
>TRBJ2-1|.|.|TRBV2
CASNPVGVYNEQFF
TGTGCCAGCAATCCCGTGGGCGTCTACAATGAGCAGTTCTTC
>TRBJ1-4|.|TRBD1|TRBV28
CASATGGEKLFF
TGTGCCAGCGCCACAGGGGGAGAAAAACTGTTTTTT
>TRBJ2-3|.|.|TRBV28
CASSWGNRGGDTQYF
TGTGCCAGCAGTTGGGGCAATCGCGGCGGAGATACGCAGTATTTT
>TRBJ2-7|.|.|TRBV6-5
CASRTLAGSNYEQYF
TGTGCCAGCAGGACATTGGCGGGGAGCAACTACGAGCAGTACTTC
>TRBJ2-7|.|.|TRBV27
CASSERGIGSAYEQYF
TGTGCCAGCAGTGAGCGAGGGATAGGGTCGGCCTACGAGCAGTACTTC
>TRBJ2-3|.|TRBD1|TRBV27
CASSFLPGGAGDTQYF
TGTGCCAGCAGTTTTCTTCCAGGGGGCGCGGGAGATACGCAGTATTTT
>TRBJ2-1|.|.|TRBV5-4
CASRVGLPTYNEQFF
TGTGCCAGCAGGGTGGGGCTACCAACCTACAATGAGCAGTTCTTC
>TRBJ1-4|.|.|TRBV28
CASLRGGEKLFF
TGTGCCAGCCTTAGGGGGGGGGAAAAACTGTTTTTT
>TRBJ2-1|.|TRBD2|TRBV10-3
CAISDRLADNEQFF
TGTGCCATCAGTGACCGACTAGCGGACAATGAGCAGTTCTTC
>TRBJ1-1|once|.|TRBV9
CASSVATVSEAFF
TGTGCCAGCAGCGTAGCTACGGTGAGTGAAGCTTTCTTT
>TRBJ2-7|once|.|TRBV6-5
CASWPGITYEQYF
TGTGCCAGCTGGCCGGGGATTACCTACGAGCAGTACTTC
>TRBJ2-5|.|.|TRBV19
CASSPDSWETQYF
TGTGCCAGTAGTCCGGACTCTTGGGAGACCCAGTACTTC
>TRBJ1-1|.|.|TRBV6-5
CASSYSNRADTEAFF
TGTGCCAGCAGTTACTCGAACAGGGCGGACACTGAAGCTTTCTTT
>TRBJ1-5|.|.|TRBV6-5
CASSPAGRNQPQHF
TGTGCCAGCAGCCCCGCAGGGCGCAATCAGCCCCAGCATTTT
>TRBJ1-4|.|.|TRBV5-4
CASSPHGGSNEKLFF
TGTGCCAGCAGCCCCCATGGGGGGTCTAATGAAAAACTGTTTTTT
>TRBJ2-2|.|TRBD2|TRBV5-4
CASSLAGGAANTGELFF
TGTGCCAGCAGCTTGGCCGGGGGGGCCGCGAACACCGGGGAGCTGTTTTTT
>TRBJ1-2|.|.|TRBV10-3
CAISESVTGEGGYTF
TGTGCCATCAGTGAGTCGGTGACGGGAGAGGGTGGCTACACCTTC
>TRBJ2-3|.|TRBD2|TRBV7-2
CASSPGLAGRPDTQYF
TGTGCCAGCAGCCCGGGACTAGCGGGTAGGCCAGATACGCAGTATTTT
>TRBJ1-6|.|TRBD1|TRBV12-5
CASGLTGDNSPLHF
TGTGCTAGTGGTTTGACAGGGGATAATTCACCCCTCCACTTT
>TRBJ1-6|.|.|TRBV27
CASKKGLNDSPLHF
TGTGCCAGCAAGAAGGGGTTGAATGATTCACCCCTCCACTTT
>TRBJ1-4|.|.|TRBV6-5
CASRPPGSVGRKLFF
TGTGCCAGCAGGCCCCCAGGTTCTGTTGGGAGAAAACTGTTTTTT
>TRBJ2-1|.|TRBD1|TRBV29-1
CSVPNRGEGNEQFF
TGCAGCGTCCCCAACAGGGGCGAAGGTAATGAGCAGTTCTTC
>TRBJ2-7|once|.|TRBV3-1/TRBV3-2
CASSQGQPTVGAYEQYF
TGTGCCAGCAGCCAAGGGCAGCCAACTGTGGGGGCTTACGAGCAGTACTTC
>TRBJ1-1|.|.|TRBV6-5
CASTSGGEMNTEAFF
TGTGCCAGCACCTCGGGAGGGGAAATGAACACTGAAGCTTTCTTT
>TRBJ2-3|.|.|TRBV6-1
CASSDIDTQYF
TGTGCCAGCAGTGACATTGATACGCAGTATTTT
>TRBJ2-2|.|TRBD2|TRBV7-3
CASSLLAGPNTGELFF
TGTGCCAGCAGCTTACTAGCGGGGCCCAACACCGGGGAGCTGTTTTTT
>TRBJ1-2|.|.|TRBV3-1/TRBV3-2
CASSQGQLGYTF
TGTGCCAGCAGCCAGGGGCAACTTGGCTACACCTTC
>TRBJ2-1|.|TRBD2|TRBV5-1
CASSGTSGLYNEQFF
TGCGCCAGCTCGGGGACTAGCGGTTTATACAATGAGCAGTTCTTC
>TRBJ1-1|.|.|TRBV18
CASSQDAGNTEAFF
TGTGCCAGCTCACAGGACGCGGGGAACACTGAAGCTTTCTTT
>TRBJ2-7|.|.|TRBV11-1
CASSLTVGEQYF
TGTGCCAGCAGCTTGACAGTTGGCGAGCAGTACTTC